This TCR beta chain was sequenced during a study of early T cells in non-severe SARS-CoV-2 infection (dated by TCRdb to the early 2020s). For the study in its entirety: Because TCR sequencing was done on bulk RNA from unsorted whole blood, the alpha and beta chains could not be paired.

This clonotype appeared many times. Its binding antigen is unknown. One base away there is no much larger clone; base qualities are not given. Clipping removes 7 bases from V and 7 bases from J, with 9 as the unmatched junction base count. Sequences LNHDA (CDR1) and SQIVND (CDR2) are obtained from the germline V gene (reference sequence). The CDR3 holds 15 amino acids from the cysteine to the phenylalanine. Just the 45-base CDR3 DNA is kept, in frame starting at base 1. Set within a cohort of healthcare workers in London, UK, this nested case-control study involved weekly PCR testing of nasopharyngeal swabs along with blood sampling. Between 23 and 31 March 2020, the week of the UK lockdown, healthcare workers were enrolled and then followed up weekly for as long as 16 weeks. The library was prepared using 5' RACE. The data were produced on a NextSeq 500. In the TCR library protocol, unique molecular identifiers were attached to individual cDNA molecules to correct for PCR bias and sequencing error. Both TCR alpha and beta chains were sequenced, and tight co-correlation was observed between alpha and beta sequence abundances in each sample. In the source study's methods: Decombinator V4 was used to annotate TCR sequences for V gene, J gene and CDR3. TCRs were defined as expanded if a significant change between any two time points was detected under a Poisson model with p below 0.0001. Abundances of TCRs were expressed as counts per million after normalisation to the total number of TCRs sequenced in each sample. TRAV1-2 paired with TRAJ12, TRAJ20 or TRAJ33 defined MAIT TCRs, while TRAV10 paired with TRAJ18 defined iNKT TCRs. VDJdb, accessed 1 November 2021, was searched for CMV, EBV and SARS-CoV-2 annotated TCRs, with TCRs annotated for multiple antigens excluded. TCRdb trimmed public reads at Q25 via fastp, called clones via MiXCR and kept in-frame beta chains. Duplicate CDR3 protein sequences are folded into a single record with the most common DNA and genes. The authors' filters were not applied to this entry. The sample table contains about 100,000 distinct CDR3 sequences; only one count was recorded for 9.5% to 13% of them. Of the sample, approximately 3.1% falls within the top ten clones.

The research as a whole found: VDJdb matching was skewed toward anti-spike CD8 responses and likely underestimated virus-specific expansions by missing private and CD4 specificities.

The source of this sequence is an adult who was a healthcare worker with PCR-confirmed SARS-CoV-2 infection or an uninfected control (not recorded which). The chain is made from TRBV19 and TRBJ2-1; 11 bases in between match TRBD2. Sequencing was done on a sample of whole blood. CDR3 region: CASTFLAGGRNEQFF. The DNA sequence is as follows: TGTGCCAGTACCTTCCTAGCGGGAGGAAGGAATGAGCAGTTCTTC.